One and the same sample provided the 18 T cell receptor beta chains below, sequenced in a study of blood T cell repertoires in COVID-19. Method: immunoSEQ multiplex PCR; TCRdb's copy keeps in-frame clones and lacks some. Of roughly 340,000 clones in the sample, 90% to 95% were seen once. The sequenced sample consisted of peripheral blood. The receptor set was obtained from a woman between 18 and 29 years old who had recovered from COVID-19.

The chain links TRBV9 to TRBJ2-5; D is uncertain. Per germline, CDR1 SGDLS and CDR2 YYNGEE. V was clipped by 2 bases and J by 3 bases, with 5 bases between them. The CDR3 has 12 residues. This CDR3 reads CASSVREETQYF. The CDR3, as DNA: TGTGCCAGCAGCGTTCGGGAAGAGACCCAGTACTTC.

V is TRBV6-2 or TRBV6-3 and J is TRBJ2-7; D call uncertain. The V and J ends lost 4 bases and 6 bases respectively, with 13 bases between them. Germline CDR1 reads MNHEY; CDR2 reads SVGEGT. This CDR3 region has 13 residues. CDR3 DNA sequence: TGTGCCAGCAGTTCCTGGTCCCCCGGCGAGCAGTACGTC. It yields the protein CASSSWSPGEQYV.

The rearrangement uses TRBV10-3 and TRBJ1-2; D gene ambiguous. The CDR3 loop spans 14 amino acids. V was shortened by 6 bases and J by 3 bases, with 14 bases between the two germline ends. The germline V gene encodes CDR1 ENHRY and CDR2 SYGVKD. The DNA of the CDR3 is TGTGCCATCAGCAATGGTGGGAGGGACTATGGCTACACCTTC. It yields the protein CAISNGGRDYGYTF.

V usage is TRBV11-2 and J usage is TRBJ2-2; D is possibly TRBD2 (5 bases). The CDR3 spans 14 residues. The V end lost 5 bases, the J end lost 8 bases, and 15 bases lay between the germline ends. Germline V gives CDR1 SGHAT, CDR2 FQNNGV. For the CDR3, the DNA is TGTGCCAGCAGCCCGCTAGTGGGAGCGGGGGAGCTGTTTTTT. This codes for CASSPLVGAGELFF.

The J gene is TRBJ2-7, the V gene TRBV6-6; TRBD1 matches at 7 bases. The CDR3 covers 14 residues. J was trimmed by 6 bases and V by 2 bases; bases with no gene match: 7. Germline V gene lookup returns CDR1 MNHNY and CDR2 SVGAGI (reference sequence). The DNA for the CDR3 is TGTGCCAGCAGTTACGGGCAGGGGGTGGGCGAGCAGTACGTC. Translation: CASSYGQGVGEQYV.

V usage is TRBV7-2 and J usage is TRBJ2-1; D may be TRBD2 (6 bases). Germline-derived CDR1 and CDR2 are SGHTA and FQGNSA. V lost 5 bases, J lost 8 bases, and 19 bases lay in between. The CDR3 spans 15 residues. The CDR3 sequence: CASSLEGRFWYEQFF. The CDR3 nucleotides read TGTGCCAGCAGCCTCGAGGGGAGGTTTTGGTATGAGCAGTTCTTC. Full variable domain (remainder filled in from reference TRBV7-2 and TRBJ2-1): GAGVSQSPSNKVTEKGKDVELRCDPISGHTALYWYRQSLGQGLEFLIYFQGNSAPDKSGLPSDRFSAERTGGSVSTLTIQRTQQEDSAVYLCASSLEGRFWYEQFFGPGTRLTVL.

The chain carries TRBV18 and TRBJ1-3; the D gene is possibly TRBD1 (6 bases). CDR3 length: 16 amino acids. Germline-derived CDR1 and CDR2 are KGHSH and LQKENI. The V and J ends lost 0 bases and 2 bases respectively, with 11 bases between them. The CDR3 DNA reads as TGTGCCAGCTCACCACCGATGGGGGCGGCTGGAAACACCATATATTTT. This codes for CASSPPMGAAGNTIYF.

CDR3 sequence: CASSPGQGANNEQFF. CDR3 DNA: TGTGCCAGCAGCCCCGGACAGGGGGCAAACAATGAGCAGTTCTTC. The chain combines TRBV11-3 with TRBJ2-1; TRBD1 matches at 11 bases. The CDR3 length is 15 residues. V gave up 5 bases and J gave up 5 bases; unmatched junction bases: 5. Germline V gene lookup returns CDR1 SGHNT and CDR2 YENEEA.

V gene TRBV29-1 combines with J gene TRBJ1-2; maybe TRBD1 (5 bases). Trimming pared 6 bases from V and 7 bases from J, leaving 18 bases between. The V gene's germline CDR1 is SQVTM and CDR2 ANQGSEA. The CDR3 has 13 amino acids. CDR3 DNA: TGCAGCGTACTCCACGGGGGAGGGGTTGGCTACACCTTC. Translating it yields CSVLHGGGVGYTF.

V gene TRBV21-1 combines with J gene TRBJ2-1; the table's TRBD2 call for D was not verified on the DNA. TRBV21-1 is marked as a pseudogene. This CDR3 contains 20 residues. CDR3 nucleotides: TGTGCCAGCAGCAAGTCGTTGCCAGCGCCAACGATGTCCGGTTACAATGAGCAGTTCTTC. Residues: CASSKSLPAPTMSGYNEQFF.

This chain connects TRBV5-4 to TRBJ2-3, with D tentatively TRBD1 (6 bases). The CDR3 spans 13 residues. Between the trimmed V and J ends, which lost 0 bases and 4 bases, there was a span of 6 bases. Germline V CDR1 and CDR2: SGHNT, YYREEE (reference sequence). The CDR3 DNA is TGTGCCAGCAGCTTGGACAGGGCAGATACGCAGTATTTT. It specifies CASSLDRADTQYF.

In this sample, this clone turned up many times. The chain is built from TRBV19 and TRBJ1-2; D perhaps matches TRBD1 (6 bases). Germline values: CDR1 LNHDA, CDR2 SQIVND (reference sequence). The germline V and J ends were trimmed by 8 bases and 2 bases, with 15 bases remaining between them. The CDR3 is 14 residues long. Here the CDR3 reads CASGWGRGNYGYTF. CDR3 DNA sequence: TGTGCCAGTGGCTGGGGGCGGGGGAACTATGGCTACACCTTC. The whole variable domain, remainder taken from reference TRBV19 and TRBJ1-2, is DGGITQSPKYLFRKEGQNVTLSCEQNLNHDAMYWYRQDPGQGLRLIYYSQIVNDFQKGDIAEGYSVSREKKESFPLTVTSAQKNPTAFYLCASGWGRGNYGYTFGSGTRLTVV.

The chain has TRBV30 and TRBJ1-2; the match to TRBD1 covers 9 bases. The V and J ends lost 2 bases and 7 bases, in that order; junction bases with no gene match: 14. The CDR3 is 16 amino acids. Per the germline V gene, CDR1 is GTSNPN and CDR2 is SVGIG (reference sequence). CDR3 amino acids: CAWSLSGQGFFGGYTF. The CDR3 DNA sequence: TGTGCCTGGAGTCTCTCGGGACAGGGTTTTTTTGGTGGCTACACCTTC.

CDR3 nucleotides: TGCGCCAACCCCCCCCCTGTTAGGAGCCCCTATGGCTACACCTTC. Residues: CANPPPVRSPYGYTF. The V gene is TRBV5-1, the J gene TRBJ1-2; D is unclear. The CDR3 runs to 15 residues. V was shortened by 9 bases and J by 4 bases, with 22 bases between the two germline ends. Germline values: CDR1 SGHRS, CDR2 YFSETQ.

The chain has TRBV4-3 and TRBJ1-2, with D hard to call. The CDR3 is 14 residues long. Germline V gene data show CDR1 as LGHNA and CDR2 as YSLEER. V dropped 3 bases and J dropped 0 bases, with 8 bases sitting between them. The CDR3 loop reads CASSHTGTNYGYTF. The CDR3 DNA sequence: TGCGCCAGCAGCCACACGGGTACTAACTATGGCTACACCTTC.

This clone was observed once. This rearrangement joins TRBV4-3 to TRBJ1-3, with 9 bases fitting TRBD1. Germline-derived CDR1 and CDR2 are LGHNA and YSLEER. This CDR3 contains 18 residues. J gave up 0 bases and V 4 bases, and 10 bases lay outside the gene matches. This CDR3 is CASSRERTGVNSGNTIYF. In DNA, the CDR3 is TGCGCCAGCAGCCGCGAACGGACAGGGGTAAACTCTGGAAACACCATATATTTT.

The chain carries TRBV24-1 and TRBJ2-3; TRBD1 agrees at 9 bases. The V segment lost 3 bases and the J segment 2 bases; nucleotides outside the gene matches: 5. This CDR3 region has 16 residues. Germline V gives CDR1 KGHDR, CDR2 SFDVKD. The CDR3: CATSDPGTGHTDTQYF. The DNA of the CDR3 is TGTGCCACCAGTGATCCCGGGACAGGGCACACAGATACGCAGTATTTT.

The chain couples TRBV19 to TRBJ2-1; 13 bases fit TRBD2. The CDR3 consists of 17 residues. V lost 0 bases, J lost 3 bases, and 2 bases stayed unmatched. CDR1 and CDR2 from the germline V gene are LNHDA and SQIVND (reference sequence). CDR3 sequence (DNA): TGTGCCAGTAGTATAGAAGGGACTAGCGGGGTCTACAATGAGCAGTTCTTC. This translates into CASSIEGTSGVYNEQFF.